This T cell receptor (beta chain) was identified during a study of Ad26.COV2.S vaccination and SARS-CoV-2 variants. The assay was immunoSEQ multiplex PCR, and TCRdb's table has in-frame clones only and misses some. This table holds a few hundred thousand clones, more than 75% found once. V lost 0 bases and J lost 0, with 10 bases in between. The CDR3 runs 15 residues. Germline V gene lookup returns CDR1 SGHRS and CDR2 YFSETQ. Treatment defined: about 20 received Ad26.COV2.S at low or high dose, single or two shots; roughly five received placebo; per-sample allocation not given. Samples came from day 63 after the first vaccine or placebo injection.

The chain uses TRBV5-1 and TRBJ2-7, with D tentatively TRBD2 (6 bases). The sample here was peripheral blood, taken in a trial of Ad26.COV2.S vaccine versus placebo. This TCR came from a person between 18 and 60 years old who received the Ad26.COV2.S COVID-19 vaccine or a placebo. The CDR3 protein is CASSLAGGSSYEQYF. The CDR3, as DNA: TGCGCCAGCAGCTTGGCCGGGGGTAGCTCCTACGAGCAGTACTTC.